The 24 T cell receptor beta chains reported below all come from one sample, sequenced in a study of shared clonotypes between healthy human individuals. Sequenced by immunoSEQ multiplex PCR; TCRdb stores in-frame clones only, minus some. The table has 550,000 to 800,000 clones, approximately 74% seen once. Sequencing was done on a sample of memory CD4+ T cells sorted from blood. Sample subset: CD45RA-negative fraction. All receptors come from a young woman in good health.

The genes are TRBV25-1 and TRBJ2-5; the match to TRBD1 covers 8 bases. V lost 3 bases and J lost 7; bases outside the gene matches: 10. Germline lookup yields CDR1 MGHDK and CDR2 SYGVNS. This CDR3 contains 15 residues. DNA of the CDR3: TGTGCCAGCAGTGAGGTGTCAGGGGGCGTGGGGACCCAGTACTTC. Translating it yields CASSEVSGGVGTQYF.

In the case of this clone: With a much larger clone just one base away, this may be a read error. Other DNA sequences of this sample code for an identical CDR3. This chain uses TRBV2 with TRBJ1-4; D is undetermined. The CDR3 loop spans 14 amino acids. V was shortened by 4 bases and J by 5 bases, with 11 bases between the two germline ends. Germline lookup yields CDR1 SNHLY and CDR2 FYNNEI. The CDR3 here is CASSANRGNEKLFF. CDR3 DNA: TGTGCCAGCAGTGCAAACAGAGGGAATGAAAAACTGTTTTTT.

The chain couples TRBV28 to TRBJ1-2, with 8 bases identical to TRBD1. After removal of 9 bases from V and 4 bases from J, the junction contained 10 bases not matched to a gene. The length of the CDR3 is 14 residues. CDR1 is MDHEN, CDR2 SYDVKM, per germline. CDR3 coding DNA: TGTGCCAGTCAGGGGACAGGCGACTTCTATGGCTACACCTTC. Translation: CASQGTGDFYGYTF.

The chain joins TRBV4-1 to TRBJ2-3; D is unclear. The V and J ends lost 4 bases and 4 bases respectively, with 18 bases between them. The CDR3 spans 16 residues. Germline loops: CDR1 MGHRA, CDR2 YSYEKL. CDR3 residues: CASSPVPTGRPDTQYF. For the CDR3, the DNA is TGCGCCAGCAGCCCTGTACCAACGGGTCGCCCAGATACGCAGTATTTT.

This chain connects TRBV4-1 to TRBJ2-1, with D uncertain. Germline-derived CDR1 and CDR2 are MGHRA and YSYEKL. This CDR3 is built from 15 residues. The V gene lost 2 bases and the J gene lost 4 bases, with 12 bases spanning the gap. In DNA form, the CDR3 reads TGCGCCAGCAGCCAAATCCTTGCGGAATACAATGAGCAGTTCTTC. Residues: CASSQILAEYNEQFF.

V usage is TRBV30 and J usage is TRBJ1-1; no firm D call. Looked up from germline, CDR1 is GTSNPN and CDR2 is SVGIG (reference sequence). Trimming removed 5 bases from V and 3 bases from J, with 7 bases in between. The CDR3 extends over 11 amino acids. CDR3 in DNA: TGTGCCTGGCAGGTGGACACTGAAGCTTTCTTT. This gives the protein CAWQVDTEAFF.

This clone has ten or more counts. The chain uses TRBV29-1 and TRBJ2-1; D tentatively reads TRBD1 or TRBD2 (5 bases each). Germline V gene sequence: CDR1 SQVTM, CDR2 ANQGSEA. Trimming shortened V by 7 bases and J by 5 bases, and 15 bases separated the two germline ends. The CDR3 has 13 residues. CDR3 protein: CSGDGAGNNEQFF. The CDR3 nucleotides read TGCAGCGGCGACGGGGCAGGGAACAATGAGCAGTTCTTC.

The J gene is TRBJ1-1, the V gene TRBV6-1, with unresolved D. Between the trimmed V and J ends, which lost 2 bases and 5 bases, there was a span of 9 bases. CDR3 length equals 13 residues. CDR1 and CDR2 (germline): MNHNS, SASEGT. The CDR3 region is CASSEQEPTEAFF. CDR3 bases: TGTGCCAGCAGTGAACAGGAGCCTACTGAAGCTTTCTTT.

This rearrangement joins TRBV11-2 to TRBJ2-5, with D possibly being TRBD1 (5 bases). Deletions cut 5 bases from V and 7 bases from J, with 11 bases between. The CDR3 has 12 amino acids. In germline, CDR1 is SGHAT, CDR2 FQNNGV. The CDR3 region has the DNA TGTGCCAGCAGCCTAGGAAGGGGGACCCAGTACTTC. It is translated as CASSLGRGTQYF. Together with reference TRBV11-2 and TRBJ2-5, the CDR3 gives the full variable domain: EAGVAQSPRYKIIEKRQSVAFWCNPISGHATLYWYQQILGQGPKLLIQFQNNGVVDDSQLPKDRFSAERLKGVDSTLKIQPAKLEDSAVYLCASSLGRGTQYFGPGTRLLVL.

This clone was found a few times. Here the CDR3 DNA reads TGTGCCAGCAGCTTAGGGCAGCCCTACAATGAGCAGTTCTTC. Translation: CASSLGQPYNEQFF. V is TRBV7-6 and J is TRBJ2-1; D unresolved. CDR1 and CDR2 from the germline V gene are SGHVS and FNYEAQ. The V gene lost 1 base and the J gene lost 2 bases, with 6 bases spanning the gap. The CDR3 has 14 amino acids.

The chain has TRBV29-1 and TRBJ1-5, with 9 bases fitting TRBD1. Germline assignment: CDR1 SQVTM and CDR2 ANQGSEA. The trim removed 7 bases at V and 6 bases at J, leaving 4 bases unmatched. This CDR3 has 12 amino acids. The CDR3 region has the DNA TGCAGCGCCGGGACAGGGACTCAGCCCCAGCATTTT. Translating it yields CSAGTGTQPQHF.

CDR3 residues: CASSLGDRRTYQETQYF. CDR3 bases: TGCGCCAGCAGCTTGGGCGACAGGAGAACGTACCAAGAGACCCAGTACTTC. V is TRBV5-1 and J is TRBJ2-5; D might be TRBD1 (6 bases). The CDR3 has 17 amino acids. V gave up 0 bases and J gave up 0 bases, with 15 bases separating them. Per germline, CDR1 SGHRS and CDR2 YFSETQ. Together with reference TRBV5-1 and TRBJ2-5, the CDR3 gives the full variable domain: KAGVTQTPRYLIKTRGQQVTLSCSPISGHRSVSWYQQTPGQGLQFLFEYFSETQRNKGNFPGRFSGRQFSNSRSEMNVSTLELGDSALYLCASSLGDRRTYQETQYFGPGTRLLVL.

The chain has TRBV5-1 and TRBJ2-5, with TRBD1 matching 7 bases. CDR1 SGHRS and CDR2 YFSETQ come from the germline V gene. The ends lost 4 bases at V and 3 bases at J; junction bases unmatched: 3. The CDR3 consists of 13 residues. The CDR3 DNA sequence: TGCGCCAGCAGCCCGGGGACAGAAGAGACCCAGTACTTC. Residues: CASSPGTEETQYF.

This sequence joins TRBV19 and TRBJ2-5; no firm D call. Germline V gene lookup returns CDR1 LNHDA and CDR2 SQIVND (reference sequence). The CDR3 covers 15 residues. V was clipped by 3 bases and J by 1 base, with 12 bases between them. CDR3 sequence reads: CASSIQTAVQETQYF. CDR3 DNA: TGTGCCAGTAGTATCCAGACTGCGGTCCAAGAGACCCAGTACTTC.

The chain combines TRBV5-1 with TRBJ2-7, with D perhaps matching TRBD1 or TRBD2 (5 bases each). Germline lookup yields CDR1 SGHRS and CDR2 YFSETQ. The CDR3 is made up of 15 amino acids. With 4 bases removed from V and 4 bases from J, the gap between germline ends came to 18 bases. The CDR3 DNA reads TGCGCCAGCAGCCCTGACGGGACGGCCGTTTACGAGCAGTACTTC. Translated, it gives CASSPDGTAVYEQYF.

J is TRBJ2-2 and V is TRBV5-1; TRBD1 matches 7 bases. CDR3 length: 14 residues. The germline gives CDR1 SGHRS, CDR2 YFSETQ. V lost 1 base, J lost 6 bases, and 3 bases stayed unmatched. In DNA, the CDR3 is TGCGCCAGCAGCTTGATGACAGGGTCCGGGGAGCTGTTTTTT. Translation: CASSLMTGSGELFF.

The chain uses TRBV4-1 and TRBJ2-5; D uncertain. The J call may be in error: the DNA end matches TRBJ2-7 better. The CDR3 runs 14 residues. CDR1 and CDR2 (germline): MGHRA, YSYEKL. In DNA form, the CDR3 reads TGCGCCAGCAGCCAAGATCCTAACTCCTACGAGCAGTACTTC. Translation gives CASSQDPNSYEQYF.

The chain carries TRBV6-5 and TRBJ2-7; D not certain. Trimming cost V 5 bases and J 3 bases, with 14 bases left between them. The CDR3 is 14 amino acids. Germline values: CDR1 MNHEY, CDR2 SVGAGI. CDR3 in amino acids: CASSPDAQVYEQYF. The CDR3 DNA is TGTGCCAGCAGTCCAGACGCGCAAGTCTACGAGCAGTACTTC.

This chain links TRBV4-2 with TRBJ1-2; tentative D call: TRBD1 (5 bases). CDR3 length equals 14 residues. The ends were cut back, 0 bases at V and 4 bases at J, with 9 bases in the middle. Germline V gene lookup returns CDR1 LGHNA and CDR2 YNFKEQ. This chain's CDR3 is CASSQDGTLYGYTF. CDR3 nucleotide sequence: TGTGCCAGCAGCCAAGATGGGACTCTCTATGGCTACACCTTC.

This clone was found once. This sequence joins TRBV10-3 and TRBJ1-4; no reliable D call. V dropped 4 bases and J dropped 2 bases, with 5 bases sitting between them. The CDR3 covers 13 residues. Germline CDR1 reads ENHRY; CDR2 reads SYGVKD. CDR3 nucleotide sequence: TGTGCCATCAGTGTCTCGACTAATGAAAAACTGTTTTTT. This sequence encodes CAISVSTNEKLFF.

The chain is built from TRBV18 and TRBJ1-1; D is possibly TRBD1 (5 bases). Trimming took 6 bases from V and 1 from J, leaving 12 bases between them. The CDR3 has 14 amino acids. Germline CDR1 and CDR2: KGHSH and LQKENI. The CDR3 DNA is TGTGCCAGCTCCCGTGGGGGTGCGAACACTGAAGCTTTCTTT. Protein: CASSRGGANTEAFF.

The gene calls are TRBV5-1 and TRBJ2-3; D not resolved. The V gene lost 0 bases and the J gene lost 1 base, with 12 bases spanning the gap. This CDR3 spans 16 amino acids. CDR1 is SGHRS and CDR2 is YFSETQ in the germline V gene. In DNA form, the CDR3 reads TGCGCCAGCAGCTTGGAGTCAGACCTCGGCACAGATACGCAGTATTTT. Protein: CASSLESDLGTDTQYF.

The genes are TRBV2 and TRBJ2-7; tentatively, D is TRBD1 or TRBD2 (5 bases each). In germline, CDR1 is SNHLY, CDR2 FYNNEI. The V end lost 6 bases, the J end lost 0 bases, and 12 bases lay between the germline ends. This CDR3 is 14 amino acids long. CDR3 nucleotides: TGTGCCAGCAGAGGGACGGCTTCCTCCTACGAGCAGTACTTC. Protein: CASRGTASSYEQYF.

The rearrangement links TRBV6-5 to TRBJ2-1; 10 bases map to TRBD2. After removal of 5 bases from V and 3 bases from J, the junction contained 1 base not matched to a gene. Germline lookup yields CDR1 MNHEY and CDR2 SVGAGI. This CDR3 is built from 14 residues. This chain's CDR3 is CASSRTSGYNEQFF. CDR3 nucleotide sequence: TGTGCCAGCAGTCGGACTAGCGGCTACAATGAGCAGTTCTTC.